This T cell receptor beta chain was captured by sequencing in a study of control samples from healthy donors and cancer patients. Clones were read by immunoSEQ multiplex PCR, and TCRdb kept only the in-frame ones, dropping some. The sample includes about 150,000 clones, nearly 95% of them seen just once. The CDR3 is made up of 14 amino acids. The germline V and J ends were trimmed by 4 bases and 1 base, with 8 bases remaining between them. The germline V gene encodes CDR1 MNHEY and CDR2 SVGEGT. V gene TRBV6-2 or TRBV6-3 combines with J gene TRBJ1-3; D perhaps matches TRBD1 (6 bases). This clonotype was obtained from a middle-aged man in good health. The specimen sequenced was blood. The CDR3 DNA reads as TGTGCCAGCAGTTCACAGGGTTCTGGAAACACCATATATTTT. This codes for CASSSQGSGNTIYF.